The rows below give T cell receptor beta chains drawn from one sample of a study of blood T cell repertoires in COVID-19. Libraries were prepared by immunoSEQ multiplex PCR; TCRdb keeps only in-frame clonotypes and omits some of them. The sample carries fewer than 300,000 clones, more than 65% recorded once. Material: peripheral blood. These receptors were obtained from a woman aged 18-30 years with acute or convalescent COVID-19. CDR3s include the opening cysteine and the closing phenylalanine or tryptophan. D genes are given only for firm matches. Size values are once, few and many counts, or a class for expanded clones, and some rows have none.

J: TRBJ2-1; size: NA; V: TRBV27; D: TRBD2; DNA: TGTGCCAGCAGTCCCGGGACTAGCGGGTACAATGAGCAGTTCTTC; CDR3: CASSPGTSGYNEQFF
J: TRBJ2-7; size: NA; V: TRBV12-3/TRBV12-4; D: NA; DNA: TGTGCCAGTAGCTCTGGGGGGTCGGTCGGGCAGTACTTC; CDR3: CASSSGGSVGQYF
J: TRBJ2-3; size: NA; V: TRBV14; D: NA; DNA: TGTGCCAGCAGCCCCTACACAGATACGCAGTATTTT; CDR3: CASSPYTDTQYF
J: TRBJ2-1; size: NA; V: TRBV5-1; D: NA; DNA: TGCGCCAGCTCTCAGGGGACCGGGTCCAATGAGCAGTTCTTC; CDR3: CASSQGTGSNEQFF
J: TRBJ2-6; size: NA; V: TRBV9; D: TRBD1; DNA: TGTGCCAGCAGCGTAGGAAGACAGGGGCGAAGAGGGGCCAACGTCCTGACTTTC; CDR3: CASSVGRQGRRGANVLTF
J: TRBJ2-1; size: NA; V: TRBV4-2; D: TRBD1; DNA: TGTGCCAGCAGCGCCCGGGACAGGGGTGGTAATGAGCAGTTCTTC; CDR3: CASSARDRGGNEQFF
J: TRBJ1-6; size: NA; V: TRBV6-5; D: NA; DNA: TGTGCCAGCAGTTACTCGCCAGGGGCCCTCCATTCACCCCTCCACTTT; CDR3: CASSYSPGALHSPLHF
J: TRBJ1-4; size: NA; V: TRBV28; D: TRBD1; DNA: TGTGCCAGCAGTTCTCCTACAGGGGATAATGAAAAACTGTTTTTT; CDR3: CASSSPTGDNEKLFF
J: TRBJ2-7; size: many; V: TRBV4-1; D: NA; DNA: TGCGCCAGCAGCCAAGATCGGTCAGCGGGCCTCGAGCAGTACTTC; CDR3: CASSQDRSAGLEQYF
J: TRBJ1-1; size: NA; V: TRBV28; D: NA; DNA: TGTGCCAGCACGGACACTGAAGCTTTCTTT; CDR3: CASTDTEAFF
J: TRBJ2-7; size: NA; V: TRBV7-2; D: TRBD2; DNA: TGTGCCAGCAGCTTAGGCGGACTAGCGGGAGCCTACGAGCAGTACTTC; CDR3: CASSLGGLAGAYEQYF
J: TRBJ1-4; size: NA; V: TRBV7-9; D: TRBD1; DNA: TGTGCCAGCAGCTTAGGACAGGGGGCTAGAAAACTGTTTTTT; CDR3: CASSLGQGARKLFF
J: TRBJ2-7; size: few; V: TRBV29-1; D: TRBD1; DNA: TGCAGCGTGGGAAGACAGGGGGGGCCCTACGAGCAGTACTTC; CDR3: CSVGRQGGPYEQYF
J: TRBJ1-2; size: NA; V: TRBV2; D: NA; DNA: TGTGCCACTCGCGGTGGGACTAACTACTACACCTTC; CDR3: CATRGGTNYYTF
J: TRBJ2-2; size: once; V: TRBV11-2; D: NA; DNA: TGTGCCAGCACCTCCCAGGGGACCGGGGAGCTGTTTTTT; CDR3: CASTSQGTGELFF
J: TRBJ2-3; size: NA; V: TRBV29-1; D: NA; DNA: TGCAGCGTTGGGGCAGCTAGCACAGATACGCAGTATTTT; CDR3: CSVGAASTDTQYF
J: TRBJ2-1; size: once; V: TRBV3-1/TRBV3-2; D: TRBD2; DNA: TGTGCCAGCAGTCCGTTCCTGAGCGGGAGCCCCTACAATGAGCAGTTCTTC; CDR3: CASSPFLSGSPYNEQFF
J: TRBJ2-5; size: NA; V: TRBV20-1; D: NA; DNA: TGCAGTGCCAGGCAAGAGACCCAGTACTTC; CDR3: CSARQETQYF
J: TRBJ1-1; size: NA; V: TRBV4-3; D: NA; DNA: TGCGCCAGCAGCCAACCCCAGGGCTCCGGTTTGACTGAAGCTTTCTTT; CDR3: CASSQPQGSGLTEAFF
J: TRBJ2-7; size: NA; V: TRBV7-6; D: TRBD1; DNA: TGTGCCAGCAGTTCGACAGGGACGGGAGAGCAGTACTTC; CDR3: CASSSTGTGEQYF
J: TRBJ2-5; size: NA; V: TRBV7-2; D: TRBD2; DNA: TGTGCCAGCAGCTTAGGTGTTAGCGGGATTGGTGAGACCCAGTACTTC; CDR3: CASSLGVSGIGETQYF
J: TRBJ1-4; size: once; V: TRBV27; D: TRBD1; DNA: TGTGCCAGCAGTTTTTGGGACAGGGGGTTAGGTACTAATGAAAAACTGTTTTTT; CDR3: CASSFWDRGLGTNEKLFF
J: TRBJ1-5; size: few; V: TRBV7-2; D: TRBD1; DNA: TGTGCCAGCAGCCTGACAGGGACCAGCAATCAGCCCCAGCATTTT; CDR3: CASSLTGTSNQPQHF
J: TRBJ2-7; size: once; V: TRBV9; D: TRBD2; DNA: TGTGCCAGCAGCGCCACGGGACTAGCGGGAGTGACAGGCGAGCAGTACTTC; CDR3: CASSATGLAGVTGEQYF
J: TRBJ2-2; size: few; V: TRBV7-3; D: TRBD1; DNA: TGTGCCAGCAGCGCACAGGGGACCGGGGAGCTGTTTTTT; CDR3: CASSAQGTGELFF
J: TRBJ1-2; size: NA; V: TRBV2; D: NA; DNA: TGTGCCAGCAGTGAAGGGGCAGCTGGTTATGGCTACACCTTC; CDR3: CASSEGAAGYGYTF
J: TRBJ2-3; size: NA; V: TRBV2; D: TRBD1; DNA: TGTGCCAGCAGTGCGGGACAGGGGAACACAGATACGCAGTATTTT; CDR3: CASSAGQGNTDTQYF
J: TRBJ1-1; size: NA; V: TRBV7-2; D: NA; DNA: TGTGCCAGCAGCTTGGCGGGGCAAACTGAAGCTTTCTTT; CDR3: CASSLAGQTEAFF
J: TRBJ2-1; size: NA; V: TRBV5-1; D: TRBD2; DNA: TGCGCCAGCAGCCTGACTAGCGGGTACTTCTACAATGAGCAGTTCTTC; CDR3: CASSLTSGYFYNEQFF